This T cell receptor (beta chain) comes out of a study of response to subunit inactivated influenza vaccine. To note about this clonotype: Its antigen is unidentified.

The germline gives CDR1 MGHDK, CDR2 SYGVNS. The V end was cut by 9 bases, the J end by 7 bases, with 15 bases between. There are 12 residues in the CDR3. Study-wide results and limits: That few new T cells are recruited by each seasonal influenza vaccination was the authors' suggestion.

TCRdb ran MiXCR on the RT-PCR reads and lists one entry per CDR3 protein. The sample carries fewer than 350,000 distinct CDR3 sequences, just over 20% recorded once. The chain joins TRBV25-1 to TRBJ1-2; D is unclear. Material: PBMCs from blood, obtained around 22 months after vaccination. The sequence was obtained from a man between 45 and 75 years old who received an inactivated influenza vaccine. The CDR3 nucleotides are TGTGCCAGTACCGTCGGGTCGGGTGGCTACACCTTC. Translating it yields CASTVGSGGYTF.